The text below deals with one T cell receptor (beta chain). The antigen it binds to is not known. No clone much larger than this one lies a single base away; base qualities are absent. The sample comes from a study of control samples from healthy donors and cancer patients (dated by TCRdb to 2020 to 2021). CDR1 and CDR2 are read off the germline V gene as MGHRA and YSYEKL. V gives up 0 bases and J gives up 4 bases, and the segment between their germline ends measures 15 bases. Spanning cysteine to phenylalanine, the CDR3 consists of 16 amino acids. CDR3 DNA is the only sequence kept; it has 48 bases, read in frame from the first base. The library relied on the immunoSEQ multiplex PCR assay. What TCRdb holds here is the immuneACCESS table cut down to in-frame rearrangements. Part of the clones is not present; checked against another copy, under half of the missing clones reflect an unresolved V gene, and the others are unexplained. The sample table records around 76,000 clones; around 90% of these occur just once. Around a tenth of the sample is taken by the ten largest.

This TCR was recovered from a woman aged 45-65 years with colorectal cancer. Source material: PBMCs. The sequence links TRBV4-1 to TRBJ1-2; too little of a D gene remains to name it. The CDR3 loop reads CASSQDRKIKPYGYTF. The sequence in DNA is TGCGCCAGCAGCCAAGATCGGAAGATTAAGCCCTATGGCTACACCTTC.